The 32 T cell receptor beta chains presented below share a single source sample, sequenced in a study of blood T cell repertoires in COVID-19. Generated by immunoSEQ multiplex PCR, the TCRdb table keeps only in-frame clones and is missing some. Among about 91,000 clones listed, approximately 80% were seen once. The sequenced sample consisted of peripheral blood. These receptors were collected from an elderly woman with acute or convalescent COVID-19.

The chain has TRBV7-2 and TRBJ2-7, with D perhaps TRBD1 (7 bases). This CDR3 contains 15 residues. Trimming left V 5 bases short and J 5 bases short, with 19 bases between. The germline V gene has CDR1 SGHTA and CDR2 FQGNSA. CDR3 DNA: TGTGCCAGCAGCCCAGGGGGGACCCAAAGCAACGAGCAGTACTTC. It is translated as CASSPGGTQSNEQYF.

V usage is TRBV5-1 and J usage is TRBJ2-1; a weak D match, TRBD1 (6 bases). The germline V gene encodes CDR1 SGHRS and CDR2 YFSETQ. V was clipped by 4 bases and J by 6 bases, with 14 bases between them. This CDR3 comprises 14 residues. CDR3 sequence reads: CASSQGSPGNEQFF. In nucleotides, the CDR3 is TGCGCCAGCAGCCAGGGGAGTCCTGGCAATGAGCAGTTCTTC.

This clone was seen more than once but under ten times. This sequence joins TRBV18 and TRBJ1-4; 8 nucleotides match TRBD1. Looked up from germline, CDR1 is KGHSH and CDR2 is LQKENI. Germline trimming cut 6 bases from V and 7 bases from J; bases unmatched to any gene: 1. CDR3 length: 12 amino acids. The CDR3 region is CASSTGAEKLFF. The CDR3 DNA reads TGTGCCAGCTCGACAGGGGCTGAAAAACTGTTTTTT.

V is TRBV6-5 and J is TRBJ1-5; no reliable D call. Trimming shortened V by 5 bases and J by 2 bases, and 7 bases separated the two germline ends. Germline V gene data show CDR1 as MNHEY and CDR2 as SVGAGI. CDR3 length: 13 residues. The CDR3 is CASSRGGNQPQHF. The CDR3 DNA sequence: TGTGCCAGCAGTCGGGGAGGCAATCAGCCCCAGCATTTT.

The chain employs TRBV7-9 and TRBJ1-2; possible D gene TRBD1, 5 bases. Germline CDR1 reads SEHNR; CDR2 reads FQNEAQ (reference sequence). V lost 2 bases and J 2 bases, leaving 12 bases between the germline ends. The length of the CDR3 is 15 residues. In nucleotides, the CDR3 is TGTGCCAGCAGCTTATCAGTGGGACTCAACTATGGCTACACCTTC. Translating it yields CASSLSVGLNYGYTF.

The chain carries TRBV19 and TRBJ2-2; no clear D. The CDR3 is 16 amino acids. Germline V gene data show CDR1 as LNHDA and CDR2 as SQIVND (reference sequence). V was pared by 3 bases and J by 2 bases, with 13 bases between. The CDR3 DNA follows: TGTGCCAGTAGTATTGGAATGACACCAAACACCGGGGAGCTGTTTTTT. Translated: CASSIGMTPNTGELFF.

The chain employs TRBV5-4 and TRBJ1-3, with D maybe TRBD1 (6 bases). The CDR3 sequence is 15 residues long. Trimming left V 6 bases short and J 4 bases short, with 17 bases between. Germline CDR1 reads SGHNT; CDR2 reads YYREEE (reference sequence). The CDR3 nucleotides are TGTGCCAGCAATTTAGGGGGGGCGCCCGGAAACACCATATATTTT. Translation: CASNLGGAPGNTIYF.

This clone appeared once. This rearrangement joins TRBV7-8 to TRBJ2-1; 16 nucleotides match TRBD2. Germline-derived CDR1 and CDR2 are SGHVS and FQNEAQ. The CDR3 spans 15 residues. The junction had 6 bases not matched to a gene; V was cut back by 4 bases and J by 12 bases. The CDR3 is CASSSPGLAGGGQFF. The CDR3 nucleotides read TGTGCCAGCAGCTCACCGGGACTAGCGGGAGGGGGGCAGTTCTTC. The complete variable domain, with remaining parts taken from reference TRBV7-8 and TRBJ2-1, reads GAGVSQSPRYKVAKRGQDVALRCDPISGHVSLFWYQQALGQGPEFLTYFQNEAQLDKSGLPSDRFFAERPEGSVSTLKIQRTQQEDSAVYLCASSSPGLAGGGQFFGPGTRLTVL.

This chain links TRBV2 with TRBJ2-5, with a weak D call TRBD2 (5 bases). Trimming cost V 6 bases and J 5 bases, with 7 bases left between them. Germline V lookup: CDR1 SNHLY, CDR2 FYNNEI. The CDR3 has 11 amino acids. The CDR3 loop is CASSRGETQYF. For the CDR3, the DNA is TGTGCCAGCAGCCGAGGGGAGACCCAGTACTTC.

The CDR3 nucleotides are TGTGCCAGCCGGGTTGAGAATTCCTATAATTCACCCCTCCACTTT. Translated: CASRVENSYNSPLHF. The rearrangement uses TRBV2 and TRBJ1-6; no definite D call. Between the trimmed V and J ends, which lost 8 bases and 1 base, there was a span of 12 bases. The germline V gene encodes CDR1 SNHLY and CDR2 FYNNEI. This CDR3 is built from 15 residues.

The V call is TRBV24-1, the J call TRBJ1-5, with 9 bases lining up with TRBD1. CDR3 length equals 20 residues. The V gene end was trimmed by 7 bases and the J gene end by 1 base; junction bases not matched to a gene: 19. Germline values: CDR1 KGHDR, CDR2 SFDVKD. CDR3 sequence reads: CATRTRDRAWVIPSNQPQHF. As DNA, the CDR3 is TGTGCCACCAGGACCCGGGACAGGGCCTGGGTTATTCCAAGCAATCAGCCCCAGCATTTT.

This chain links TRBV27 with TRBJ2-1; 8 nucleotides agree with TRBD2. The trim removed 3 bases at V and 4 bases at J, leaving 5 bases unmatched. Germline loops: CDR1 MNHEY, CDR2 SMNVEV (reference sequence). The CDR3 sequence is 15 residues long. CDR3 coding DNA: TGTGCCAGCAGTTTGGGGCTAGCGGGTTACAATGAGCAGTTCTTC. Amino acid sequence: CASSLGLAGYNEQFF.

V gene TRBV4-1 combines with J gene TRBJ2-5, with a possible D match to TRBD2 (6 bases). The CDR3 contains 15 residues. Trimming cost V 0 bases and J 5 bases, with 13 bases left between them. CDR1 is MGHRA and CDR2 is YSYEKL in the germline V gene. The CDR3 reads CASSQDPPGGETQYF. CDR3 coding DNA: TGCGCCAGCAGCCAAGACCCACCCGGAGGGGAGACCCAGTACTTC.

This clone has more than one count but fewer than ten. The V call is TRBV6-5, the J call TRBJ2-2, with TRBD1 identical over 7 bases. CDR1 and CDR2 (germline): MNHEY, SVGAGI. The CDR3 has 15 residues. The V segment lost 1 base and the J segment 5 bases; nucleotides outside the gene matches: 4. As DNA, the CDR3 is TGTGCCAGCAGTTACTATAGGGGGCCAACCGGGGAGCTGTTTTTT. Protein sequence: CASSYYRGPTGELFF.

The chain joins TRBV7-2 to TRBJ2-7; weak D call: TRBD2 (6 bases). The length of the CDR3 is 14 residues. V lost 5 bases, J lost 4 bases, and 15 bases lay in between. CDR1 and CDR2 from the germline V gene are SGHTA and FQGNSA. The CDR3 DNA reads as TGTGCCAGCAGCCTCGGAGGGGCAGTTTACGAGCAGTACTTC. Translation gives CASSLGGAVYEQYF.

The chain employs TRBV7-9 and TRBJ1-2; 7 bases are shared with TRBD1. The CDR3 contains 16 residues. CDR1 SEHNR and CDR2 FQNEAQ come from the germline V gene (reference sequence). Trimming took 1 base from V and 8 from J; bases not matched to a gene: 13. CDR3 loop: CASSLDGLRQGRGYTF. CDR3 bases: TGTGCCAGCAGCTTAGATGGACTGCGACAGGGCCGGGGCTACACCTTC.

The rearrangement links TRBV30 to TRBJ1-1, with unresolved D. Germline loops: CDR1 GTSNPN, CDR2 SVGIG (reference sequence). This CDR3 has 14 residues. The ends were cut back, 5 bases at V and 4 bases at J, with 17 bases in the middle. This chain's CDR3 is CAWGPSRRTTEAFF. CDR3 nucleotides: TGTGCCTGGGGACCTTCTCGGAGGACCACTGAAGCTTTCTTT. The complete variable domain, with remaining parts taken from reference TRBV30 and TRBJ1-1, reads SQTIHQWPATLVQPVGSPLSLECTVEGTSNPNLYWYRQAAGRGLQLLFYSVGIGQISSEVPQNLSASRPQDRQFILSSKKLLLSDSGFYLCAWGPSRRTTEAFFGQGTRLTVV.

There are a few counts of this clone. The chain is built from TRBV6-5 and TRBJ2-7; 10 bases are shared with TRBD2. CDR3 size: 13 residues. V lost 11 bases, J lost 0 bases, and 4 bases stayed unmatched. The germline V gene has CDR1 MNHEY and CDR2 SVGAGI. In nucleotides, the CDR3 is TGTGCCCACACTAGCGGGGTCTCCTACGAGCAGTACTTC. It translates to CAHTSGVSYEQYF.

This clone was detected many times. V and J are TRBV6-2 or TRBV6-3 and TRBJ2-3, with 10 bases identical to TRBD2. Germline V gene sequence: CDR1 MNHEY, CDR2 SVGEGT. CDR3 length equals 14 residues. V shed 5 bases, J shed 4 bases, and the junction held 3 bases outside the gene matches. The CDR3 loop is CASSASGSADTQYF. CDR3 sequence (DNA): TGTGCCAGCAGTGCTAGCGGGAGCGCAGATACGCAGTATTTT.

The chain links TRBV6-5 to TRBJ2-1; 10 positions agree with TRBD1. With 6 bases clipped from V and 5 bases from J, the junction kept 1 base outside the gene matches. The CDR3 is 13 residues long. Germline CDR1 MNHEY, CDR2 SVGAGI. The CDR3 DNA sequence: TGTGCCAGCAGAGGGACAGGGGACAATGAGCAGTTCTTC. It translates to CASRGTGDNEQFF.

This chain joins TRBV24-1 and TRBJ1-1, with 7 bases identical to TRBD1. The CDR3 totals 15 residues. Unmatched junction bases numbered 1, after V lost 0 bases and J lost 1 base. CDR1 and CDR2 (germline): KGHDR, SFDVKD. This CDR3 reads CATSDLNRGNTEAFF. CDR3 nucleotide sequence: TGTGCCACCAGTGATTTGAACAGGGGGAACACTGAAGCTTTCTTT.

The chain joins TRBV19 to TRBJ1-2; 9 bases are shared with TRBD1. The trim removed 3 bases at V and 4 bases at J, leaving 6 bases unmatched. Germline CDR1 is LNHDA and CDR2 is SQIVND (reference sequence). The CDR3 loop spans 15 amino acids. CDR3 DNA: TGTGCCAGTAGTATGGAAACAGGGGGCAGCTATGGCTACACCTTC. Translating gives CASSMETGGSYGYTF. The full variable domain, rest sourced from reference TRBV19 and TRBJ1-2, is DGGITQSPKYLFRKEGQNVTLSCEQNLNHDAMYWYRQDPGQGLRLIYYSQIVNDFQKGDIAEGYSVSREKKESFPLTVTSAQKNPTAFYLCASSMETGGSYGYTFGSGTRLTVV.

CDR3 amino acids: CASRSGQGDGYTF. In DNA form, the CDR3 reads TGTGCCAGCAGGTCAGGACAGGGGGATGGCTACACCTTC. The chain couples TRBV3-1 (or the pseudogene TRBV3-2) to TRBJ1-2; 10 bases match TRBD1. The ends lost 6 bases at V and 6 bases at J; junction bases unmatched: 4. CDR1 LGHDT and CDR2 YNNKEL come from the germline V gene (reference sequence). The CDR3 has 13 amino acids.

This rearrangement joins TRBV20-1 to TRBJ2-5; 8 nucleotides line up with TRBD1. Germline assignment: CDR1 DFQATT and CDR2 SNEGSKA (reference sequence). This CDR3 contains 13 residues. Losses at the gene ends were 4 bases for V and 6 bases for J; bases not matched to a gene: 7. CDR3 loop: CSATDRGVKTQYF. Written as DNA, the CDR3 is TGCAGTGCTACTGACAGGGGCGTAAAGACCCAGTACTTC.

The sample holds a few counts of this clone. The J gene is TRBJ2-5, the V gene TRBV5-4, with a tentative D call TRBD1 (5 bases). CDR3 size: 14 residues. V was pared by 0 bases and J by 5 bases, with 11 bases between. CDR1 and CDR2 from the germline V gene are SGHNT and YYREEE (reference sequence). CDR3 bases: TGTGCCAGCAGCTTGGCTAGGGGTAGGGAGACCCAGTACTTC. Protein sequence: CASSLARGRETQYF.

This rearrangement joins TRBV6-5 to TRBJ1-1; tentative D call: TRBD1 (5 bases). Germline lookup yields CDR1 MNHEY and CDR2 SVGAGI. The CDR3 is made up of 13 amino acids. Trimming stripped 8 bases from V and 2 bases from J, with 12 bases between. This CDR3 is CASQTDTNTEAFF. Written as DNA, the CDR3 is TGTGCCAGCCAGACAGATACAAACACTGAAGCTTTCTTT.

The V gene is TRBV5-4, the J gene TRBJ2-7; TRBD1 aligns across 8 bases. The germline V gene encodes CDR1 SGHNT and CDR2 YYREEE (reference sequence). The length of the CDR3 is 15 residues. Unmatched junction bases numbered 5, after V lost 0 bases and J lost 3 bases. The CDR3 loop is CASSLAGTGLYEQYF. In DNA, the CDR3 is TGTGCCAGCAGCTTGGCCGGGACAGGCCTCTACGAGCAGTACTTC.

The table lists this clone with a few counts. The chain combines TRBV19 with TRBJ2-2; D uncertain. V dropped 4 bases and J dropped 7 bases, with 16 bases sitting between them. This CDR3 spans 15 amino acids. Germline V lookup: CDR1 LNHDA, CDR2 SQIVND (reference sequence). CDR3 protein: CASSSPLQRHGELFF. The DNA of the CDR3 is TGTGCCAGTAGTAGCCCTCTTCAACGACACGGGGAGCTGTTTTTT.

The CDR3 region is CSVVEGANQPQHF. The CDR3 nucleotides are TGCAGCGTTGTTGAGGGGGCTAATCAGCCCCAGCATTTT. The chain links TRBV29-1 to TRBJ1-5; 7 nucleotides agree with TRBD1. The CDR3 loop spans 13 amino acids. CDR1 and CDR2 from the germline V gene are SQVTM and ANQGSEA. After removal of 4 bases from V and 4 bases from J, the junction contained 4 bases not matched to a gene.

This clone has only one observation. The V gene is TRBV19, the J gene TRBJ1-1; 8 bases are a match to TRBD1. Germline V gene sequence: CDR1 LNHDA, CDR2 SQIVND (reference sequence). The CDR3 has 18 residues. J was trimmed by 6 bases and V by 5 bases; bases with no gene match: 20. CDR3 protein: CASSSGTGRLGQTSEAFF. The CDR3 DNA follows: TGTGCCAGTAGTTCCGGGACAGGCCGCCTCGGCCAAACTTCTGAAGCTTTCTTT.

This clone was counted only a few times. The V call is TRBV27, the J call TRBJ1-5, with D maybe TRBD1 (6 bases). The CDR3 extends over 14 amino acids. Germline V gene lookup returns CDR1 MNHEY and CDR2 SMNVEV (reference sequence). Trimming shortened V by 6 bases and J by 5 bases, and 14 bases separated the two germline ends. The CDR3, as DNA: TGTGCCAGCAGCGTCGGGACAAGGTATCAGCCCCAGCATTTT. Residues: CASSVGTRYQPQHF.

This chain links TRBV6-2 or TRBV6-3 with TRBJ1-6; 7 bases match TRBD1. The CDR3 length is 15 residues. The germline CDR1 and CDR2 sequences are MNHEY and SVGEGT. The V segment lost 3 bases and the J segment 10 bases; nucleotides outside the gene matches: 9. Here the CDR3 reads CASSYMRQGQSPLHF. Here the CDR3 DNA reads TGTGCCAGCAGTTATATGAGACAGGGTCAGTCACCCCTCCACTTT.